This section outlines one T cell receptor beta chain sequence together with its context. The CDR3 is 10 amino acids. Time point reported: blood from clinic visit 5 months post-surgery; TSC patient then seizure free. Only cases whose brain tissue showed the highest T cell transcript signatures were sequenced. The data derive from a study of brain T cells in children with intractable seizures. Here immunoSEQ multiplex PCR was the method, and the copy in TCRdb shows in-frame clones only, minus some. The sample has a few hundred thousand clones; 93% are singletons. This chain links TRBV21-1 with TRBJ2-7; the listed D gene, TRBD1, was not tested against the DNA. TRBV21-1 is termed a pseudogene. Sequenced material: peripheral blood, taken roughly 5 months after surgery. This TCR was recovered from a boy in the first two years of life with tuberous sclerosis and intractable seizures. CDR3 residues: CANKTYEQYF. The CDR3 bases are TGTGCCAACAAGACCTACGAGCAGTACTTC.